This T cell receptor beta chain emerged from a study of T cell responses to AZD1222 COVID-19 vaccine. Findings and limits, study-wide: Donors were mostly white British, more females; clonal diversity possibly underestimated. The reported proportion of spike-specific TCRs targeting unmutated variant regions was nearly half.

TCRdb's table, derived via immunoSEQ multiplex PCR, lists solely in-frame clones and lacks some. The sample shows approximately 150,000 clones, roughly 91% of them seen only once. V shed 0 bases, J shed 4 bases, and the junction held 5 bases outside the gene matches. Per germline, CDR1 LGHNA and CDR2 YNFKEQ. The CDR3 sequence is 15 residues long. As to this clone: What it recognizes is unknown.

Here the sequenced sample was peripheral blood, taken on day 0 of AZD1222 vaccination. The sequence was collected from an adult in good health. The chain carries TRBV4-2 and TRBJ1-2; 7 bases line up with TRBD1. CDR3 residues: CASSQEGQNFYGYTF. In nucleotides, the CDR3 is TGTGCCAGCAGCCAAGAGGGACAGAACTTCTATGGCTACACCTTC.